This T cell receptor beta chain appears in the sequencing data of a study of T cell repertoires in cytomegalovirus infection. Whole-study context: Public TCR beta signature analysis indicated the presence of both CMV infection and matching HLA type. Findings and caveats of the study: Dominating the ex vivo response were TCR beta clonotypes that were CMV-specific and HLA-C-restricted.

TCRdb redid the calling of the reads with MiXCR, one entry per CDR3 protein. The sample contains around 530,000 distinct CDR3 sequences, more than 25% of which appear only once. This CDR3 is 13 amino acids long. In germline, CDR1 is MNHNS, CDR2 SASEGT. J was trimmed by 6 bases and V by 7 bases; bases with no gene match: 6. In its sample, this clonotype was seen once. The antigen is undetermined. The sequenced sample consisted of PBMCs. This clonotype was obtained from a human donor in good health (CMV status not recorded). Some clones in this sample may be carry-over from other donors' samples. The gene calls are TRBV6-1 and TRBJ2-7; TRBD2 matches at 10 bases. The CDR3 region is CASTASGSGEQYF. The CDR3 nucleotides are TGTGCCAGCACCGCTAGCGGGAGTGGCGAGCAGTACTTC.